This T cell receptor beta chain is from a study of shared clonotypes between healthy human individuals (TCRdb year 2020). For the study in its entirety: Three men and a couple of women, aged 18 to 49 years, made up the cohort. Blood TCR repertoires of five healthy adults were deeply sequenced to estimate repertoire size and the extent of clonotype sharing between individuals. For each donor, three plates each were used for CD4 naive and CD4 memory, two plates were used for CD8 naive, and one plate was used for CD8 memory. To increase sequencing depth and limit assay-specific biases, TCR repertoire library preparation and sequencing were carried out by different laboratories using diverse techniques. Each donor's leukapheresis produced roughly between roughly 0.85 and 9.5 billion PBMCs.

With regard to this clone: There is no known antigen for this receptor. Per-base quality was not reported, and no clone a single base away is much larger than it.

Study-level results and caveats: Naive subsets generally had larger estimated clonotype richness than memory subsets did. Clonotypes shared by all four sorted-subset donors showed higher generation probabilities than non-shared clonotypes. Pairwise subsampling indicated that sequencing depth was expected to affect the degree of clonotype sharing among donors. The genetic and exposure-history diversity represented was limited by the small number of donors. About 5% of naive CD4, 3% to 3.5% of naive CD8, approximately 2% of memory CD4, and around 0.4% of memory CD8 clonotypes were shared across several donors. Incomplete sequencing was indicated by rarefaction of sorted-subset datasets, despite the large sequencing depth. Sampling was restricted to blood, and TCR repertoires in tissue are likely to differ from TCR repertoires in blood.

Using the deep immunoSEQ assay, TCR CDR3 regions were amplified from genomic DNA by multiplex PCR. For each cell subset, the extracted genomic DNA was distributed evenly across all wells of several immunoSEQ 96-well plates, and each plate served as one replicate. For sorted subsets, each replicate PCR was loaded with roughly 200 ng genomic DNA, equivalent to approximately 33,000 T cell genomes. The purified libraries were quantified using a Qubit 3.0 fluorometer, sized with a Bioanalyzer 2100, and then quantified again using the KAPA Library Quantification kit. Every immunoSEQ 96-well plate was sequenced on a separate single-read 150-cycle Illumina NextSeq 550 flow cell. In the original analysis: Because the immunoSEQ output included only junctional sequences and no quality scores, the filtering could not be the same as the filtering used for full-length reads. Sequences were annotated with PyIR, a Python wrapper for IgBLAST v1.9, using IMGT germline references to assign V/J genes and CDR3. Reads were filtered out if the reads had weak V/J assignments (E-value above 1e-6), no CDR3, stop codons, out-of-frame junctions, or ambiguous translated residues. V3J clonotypes were defined as sequences sharing an identical inferred V gene, J gene, and CDR3 amino acid sequence. The percentage overlap between two repertoires was calculated by dividing the number of shared unique clonotypes by the size of the smaller repertoire. Three approaches were used to assess repertoire richness: RTK rarefaction, the Chao1 estimator, and Recon v2.1 estimates of unobserved clonotypes. OLGA was used to compute generation probabilities for all TCRbeta clonotypes that the gDNA method yielded from a handful of donors. TCRdb limited this immuneACCESS table to in-frame rearrangements with V and J called. A share of clones is missing; checked studies link under half to unresolved V genes, and the rest is unexplained. The V and J calls and clone size were taken over from that table, and D and trimming were inferred from the DNA. A total of some 2,500,000 clones appear in this sample, under 95% of them only once. The ten largest clones take up about 0.38% of the sample.

Donors were healthy HIV-negative adults with no recently reported acute infections or vaccinations. Every donor was a Caucasian adult residing in Nashville, Tennessee, USA. Magnetic negative selection was used to enrich CD4+ T cells, after which naive cells were positively selected on CD45RA and the negative fraction became the memory subset. After blood collection by leukapheresis, PBMCs were isolated using Ficoll-Histopaque density gradient centrifugation and then cryopreserved in the vapor phase of liquid nitrogen. Purity and quantity of every magnetically sorted T cell population were checked by analytical flow cytometry. Each sorted fraction had its genomic DNA isolated and then quantified by UV absorbance on a Nanodrop 2000c. This clonotype originated in a man younger than 35 in good health. Some clones in this sample may be carry-over from other donors' samples. The sequenced sample was naive CD4+ T cells from PBMCs. What the cell subset or site label conveys for this sample: CD45RA+ positively selected.

The nucleotide sequence reads as follows: TGTGCCAGCACCCCCTCGGCCCATTTTTCACCCCTCCACTTT. This gives the protein CASTPSAHFSPLHF. The receptor chain draws on TRBV6-5 and TRBJ1-6; no D gene call is confident. The CDR3 runs 14 residues from the cysteine to the phenylalanine. Only the CDR3 portion is preserved as DNA: 42 bases, with reading frame beginning at the first base. Reading the germline V gene gives CDR1 MNHEY and CDR2 SVGAGI. Trimming removed 7 bases from V and 9 bases from J, leaving 16 bases between the germline ends.